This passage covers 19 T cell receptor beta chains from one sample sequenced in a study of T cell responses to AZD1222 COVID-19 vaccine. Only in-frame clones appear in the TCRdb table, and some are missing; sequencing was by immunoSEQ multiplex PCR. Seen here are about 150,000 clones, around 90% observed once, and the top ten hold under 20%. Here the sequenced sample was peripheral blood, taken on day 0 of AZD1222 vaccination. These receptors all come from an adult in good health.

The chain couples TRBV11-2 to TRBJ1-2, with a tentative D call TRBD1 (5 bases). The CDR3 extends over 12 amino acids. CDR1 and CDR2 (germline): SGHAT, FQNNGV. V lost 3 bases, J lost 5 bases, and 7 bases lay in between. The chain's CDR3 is CASSFEGYGYTF. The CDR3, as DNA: TGTGCCAGCAGCTTTGAGGGGTATGGCTACACCTTC.

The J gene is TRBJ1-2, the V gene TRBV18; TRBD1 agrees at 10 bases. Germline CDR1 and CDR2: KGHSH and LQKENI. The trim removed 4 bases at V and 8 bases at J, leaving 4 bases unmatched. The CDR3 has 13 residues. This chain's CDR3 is CASSHDRGQGYTF. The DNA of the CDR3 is TGTGCCAGCTCACACGACAGGGGGCAAGGCTACACCTTC.

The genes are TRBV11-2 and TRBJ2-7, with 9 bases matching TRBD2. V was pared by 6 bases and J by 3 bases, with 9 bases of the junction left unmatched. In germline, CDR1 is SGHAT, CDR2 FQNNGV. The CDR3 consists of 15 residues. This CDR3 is CASRDPGTSYYEQYF. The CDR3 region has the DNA TGTGCCAGCAGGGACCCCGGGACTAGCTACTACGAGCAGTACTTC.

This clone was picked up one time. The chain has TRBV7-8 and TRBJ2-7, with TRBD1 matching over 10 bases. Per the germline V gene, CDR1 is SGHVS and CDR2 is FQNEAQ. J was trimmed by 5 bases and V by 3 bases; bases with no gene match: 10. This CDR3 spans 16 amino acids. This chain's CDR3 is CASSFGRDRGLHEQYF. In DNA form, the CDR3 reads TGTGCCAGCAGCTTCGGGAGGGACAGGGGTCTCCACGAGCAGTACTTC.

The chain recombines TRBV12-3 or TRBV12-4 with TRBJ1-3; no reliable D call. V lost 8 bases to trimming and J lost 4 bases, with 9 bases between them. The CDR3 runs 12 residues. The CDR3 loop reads CASALTGNTIYF. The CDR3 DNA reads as TGTGCCAGCGCGCTCACCGGAAACACCATATATTTT.

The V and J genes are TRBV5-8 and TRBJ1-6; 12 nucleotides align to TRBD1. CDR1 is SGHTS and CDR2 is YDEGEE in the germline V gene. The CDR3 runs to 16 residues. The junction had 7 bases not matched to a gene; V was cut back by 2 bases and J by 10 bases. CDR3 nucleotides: TGTGCCAGCAGCTTAGCGGGACAGGGGGCAGGGTCACCCCTCCACTTT. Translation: CASSLAGQGAGSPLHF.

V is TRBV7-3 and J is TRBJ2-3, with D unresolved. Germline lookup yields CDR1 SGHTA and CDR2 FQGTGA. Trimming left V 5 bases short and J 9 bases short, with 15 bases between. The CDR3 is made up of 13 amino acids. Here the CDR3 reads CASSPTAGMTQYF. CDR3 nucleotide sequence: TGTGCCAGCAGCCCGACGGCCGGCATGACGCAGTATTTT. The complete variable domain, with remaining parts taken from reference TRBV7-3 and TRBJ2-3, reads GAGVSQTPSNKVTEKGKYVELRCDPISGHTALYWYRQSLGQGPEFLIYFQGTGAADDSGLPNDRFFAVRPEGSVSTLKIQRTERGDSAVYLCASSPTAGMTQYFGPGTRLTVL.

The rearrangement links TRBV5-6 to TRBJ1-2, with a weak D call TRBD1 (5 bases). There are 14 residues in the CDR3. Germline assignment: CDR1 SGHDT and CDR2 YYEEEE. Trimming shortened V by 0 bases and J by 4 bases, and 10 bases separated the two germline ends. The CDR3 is CASSLEGSPYGYTF. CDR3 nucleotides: TGTGCCAGCAGCTTGGAGGGGTCCCCCTATGGCTACACCTTC.

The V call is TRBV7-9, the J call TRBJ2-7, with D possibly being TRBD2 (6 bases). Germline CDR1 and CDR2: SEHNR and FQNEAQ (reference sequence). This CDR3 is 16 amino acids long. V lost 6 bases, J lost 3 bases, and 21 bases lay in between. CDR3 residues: CASSHPSEGTLYEQYF. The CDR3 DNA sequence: TGTGCCAGCAGTCACCCTAGCGAAGGAACCCTCTACGAGCAGTACTTC.

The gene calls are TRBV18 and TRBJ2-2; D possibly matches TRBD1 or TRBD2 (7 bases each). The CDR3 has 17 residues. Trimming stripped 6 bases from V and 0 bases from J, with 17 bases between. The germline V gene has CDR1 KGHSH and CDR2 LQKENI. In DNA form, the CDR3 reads TGTGCCAGCTCCCACAGGGGAGGGGGCGCGAACACCGGGGAGCTGTTTTTT. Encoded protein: CASSHRGGGANTGELFF.

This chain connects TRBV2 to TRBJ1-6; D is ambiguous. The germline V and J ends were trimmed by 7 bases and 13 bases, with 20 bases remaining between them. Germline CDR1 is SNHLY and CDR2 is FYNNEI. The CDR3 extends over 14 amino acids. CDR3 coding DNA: TGTGCCAGCATAAGAGGGAGGTCGCCGGAGCCCCTCCACTTT. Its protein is CASIRGRSPEPLHF.

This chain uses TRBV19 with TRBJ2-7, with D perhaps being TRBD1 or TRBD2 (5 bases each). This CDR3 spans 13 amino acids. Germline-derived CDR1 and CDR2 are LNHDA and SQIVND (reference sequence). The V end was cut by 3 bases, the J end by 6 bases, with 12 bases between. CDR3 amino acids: CASSIRDPIEQYF. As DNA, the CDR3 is TGTGCCAGTAGTATCCGGGACCCCATCGAGCAGTACTTC. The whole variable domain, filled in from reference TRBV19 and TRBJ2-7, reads DGGITQSPKYLFRKEGQNVTLSCEQNLNHDAMYWYRQDPGQGLRLIYYSQIVNDFQKGDIAEGYSVSREKKESFPLTVTSAQKNPTAFYLCASSIRDPIEQYFGPGTRLTVT.

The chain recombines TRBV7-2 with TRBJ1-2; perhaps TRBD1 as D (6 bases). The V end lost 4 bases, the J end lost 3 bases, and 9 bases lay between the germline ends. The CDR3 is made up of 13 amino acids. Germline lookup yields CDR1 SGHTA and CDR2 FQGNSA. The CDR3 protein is CASSSGQYYGYTF. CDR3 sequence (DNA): TGTGCCAGCAGCTCAGGACAGTACTATGGCTACACCTTC.

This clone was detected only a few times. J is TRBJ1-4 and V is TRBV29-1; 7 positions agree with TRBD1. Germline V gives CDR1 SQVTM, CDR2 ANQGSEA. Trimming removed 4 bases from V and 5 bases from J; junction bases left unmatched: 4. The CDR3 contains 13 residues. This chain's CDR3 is CSVGGTANEKLFF. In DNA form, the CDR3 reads TGCAGCGTTGGGGGGACAGCAAATGAAAAACTGTTTTTT.

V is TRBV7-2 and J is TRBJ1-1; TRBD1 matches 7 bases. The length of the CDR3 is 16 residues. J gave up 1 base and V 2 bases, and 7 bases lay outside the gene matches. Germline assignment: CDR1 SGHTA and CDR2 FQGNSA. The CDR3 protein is CASSLLAGGENTEAFF. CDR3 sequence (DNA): TGTGCCAGCAGCTTACTCGCAGGGGGGGAGAACACTGAAGCTTTCTTT.

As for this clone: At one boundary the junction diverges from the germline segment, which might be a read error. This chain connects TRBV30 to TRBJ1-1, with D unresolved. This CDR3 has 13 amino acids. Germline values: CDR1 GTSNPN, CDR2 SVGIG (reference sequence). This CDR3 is CAWRRTLNPEAFF. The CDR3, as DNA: TGTGCCTGGAGACGAACACTGAACCCTGAAGCTTTCTTT. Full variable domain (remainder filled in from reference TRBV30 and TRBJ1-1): SQTIHQWPATLVQPVGSPLSLECTVEGTSNPNLYWYRQAAGRGLQLLFYSVGIGQISSEVPQNLSASRPQDRQFILSSKKLLLSDSGFYLCAWRRTLNPEAFFGQGTRLTVV.

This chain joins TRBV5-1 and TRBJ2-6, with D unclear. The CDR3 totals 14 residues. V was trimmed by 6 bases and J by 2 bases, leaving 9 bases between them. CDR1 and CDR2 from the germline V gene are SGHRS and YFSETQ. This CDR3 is CASTPGPGANVLTF. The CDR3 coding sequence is TGCGCCAGCACCCCCGGGCCTGGGGCCAACGTCCTGACTTTC.

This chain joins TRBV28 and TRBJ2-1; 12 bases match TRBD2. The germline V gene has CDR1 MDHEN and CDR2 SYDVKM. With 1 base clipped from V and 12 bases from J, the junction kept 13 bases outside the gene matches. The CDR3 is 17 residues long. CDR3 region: CASSLSSPGTSGRWQFF. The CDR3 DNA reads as TGTGCCAGCAGTTTATCAAGTCCCGGGACTAGCGGGCGCTGGCAGTTCTTC.

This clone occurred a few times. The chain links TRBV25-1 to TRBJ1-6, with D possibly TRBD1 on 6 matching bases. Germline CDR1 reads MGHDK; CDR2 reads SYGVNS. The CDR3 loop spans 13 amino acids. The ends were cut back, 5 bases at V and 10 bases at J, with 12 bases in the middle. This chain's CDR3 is CASSFNRASPLHF. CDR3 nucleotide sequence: TGTGCCAGCAGTTTCAACAGGGCCTCACCCCTCCACTTT.